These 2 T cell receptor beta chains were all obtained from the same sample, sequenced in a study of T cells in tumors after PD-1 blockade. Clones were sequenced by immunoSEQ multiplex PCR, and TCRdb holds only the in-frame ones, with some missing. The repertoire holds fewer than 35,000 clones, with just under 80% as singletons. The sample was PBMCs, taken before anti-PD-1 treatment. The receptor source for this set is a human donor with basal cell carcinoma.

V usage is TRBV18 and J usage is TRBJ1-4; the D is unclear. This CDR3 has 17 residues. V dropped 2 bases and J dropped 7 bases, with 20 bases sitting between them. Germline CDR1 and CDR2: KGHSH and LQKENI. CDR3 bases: TGTGCCAGCTCACCAAATACCACCCCGAAAGTAGGTGAAAAACTGTTTTTT. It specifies CASSPNTTPKVGEKLFF.

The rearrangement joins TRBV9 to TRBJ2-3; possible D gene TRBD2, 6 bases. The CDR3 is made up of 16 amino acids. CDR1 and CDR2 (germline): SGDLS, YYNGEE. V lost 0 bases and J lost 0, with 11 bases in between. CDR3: CASSVAGGRSTDTQYF. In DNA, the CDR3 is TGTGCCAGCAGCGTAGCCGGGGGTCGTAGCACAGATACGCAGTATTTT.